The clone carrying this T cell receptor (beta chain) has just a few counts. These data originate in a study of CD8+ T cells in alopecia areata. Study information: Tofacitinib dosing lasted 6 to 18 months, which was then followed by 6 months off drug.

Treatment given: oral pan-JAK inhibitor, 5-10 mg twice daily. Lesional scalp tissue (obtained by punch biopsy) and peripheral blood were collected from alopecia areata patients. A FACSAria was used to sort CD4+ and CD8+ T cells. These cells came from PBMCs. The CDR3 extends over 14 amino acids. Trimming left V 5 bases short and J 4 bases short, with 13 bases between. Germline assignment: CDR1 MNHEY and CDR2 SVGAGI. Investigators isolated RNA and reverse transcribed it into cDNA to act as the sequencing template. TCRdb's table, derived via immunoSEQ multiplex PCR, lists solely in-frame clones and lacks some. The sample records about 260,000 clones, roughly 63% being singletons.

This clonotype was obtained from a human donor with alopecia areata. The rearrangement uses TRBV6-5 and TRBJ2-3; tentatively, D is TRBD1 (7 bases). Sample: CD4+ T cells sorted from blood, taken around week 52, from a patient treated with tofacitinib. CDR3 protein: CASSQQGRPDTQYF. The CDR3 DNA sequence: TGTGCCAGCAGTCAACAGGGGAGGCCAGATACGCAGTATTTT.